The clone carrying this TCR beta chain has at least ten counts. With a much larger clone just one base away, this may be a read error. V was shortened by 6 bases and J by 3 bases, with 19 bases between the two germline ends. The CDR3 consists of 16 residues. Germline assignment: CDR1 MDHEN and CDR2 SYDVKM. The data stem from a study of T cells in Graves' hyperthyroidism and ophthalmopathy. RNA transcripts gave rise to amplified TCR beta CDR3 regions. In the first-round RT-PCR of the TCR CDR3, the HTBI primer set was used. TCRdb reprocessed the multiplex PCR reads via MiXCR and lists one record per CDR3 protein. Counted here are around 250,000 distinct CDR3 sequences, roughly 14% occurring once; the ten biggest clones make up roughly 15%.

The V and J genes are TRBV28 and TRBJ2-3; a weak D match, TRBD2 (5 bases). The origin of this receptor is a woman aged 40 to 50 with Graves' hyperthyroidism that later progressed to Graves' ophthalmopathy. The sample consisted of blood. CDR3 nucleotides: TGTGCCAGCAGATCCCTCTGCAGAGGGCTAACAGATACGCAGTATTTT. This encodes CASRSLCRGLTDTQYF.